The clone carrying this T cell receptor (beta chain) was counted only a few times. TCR beta CDR3 regions were amplified from RNA transcripts. With the HTBI primer set, the TCR CDR3 went through a first round of RT-PCR. TCRdb independently ran MiXCR on the multiplex PCR reads; one entry per CDR3 protein. The profile shows around 600,000 distinct CDR3 sequences, 45% of them singletons. This entry belongs to a study of T cells in Graves' hyperthyroidism and ophthalmopathy. In germline, CDR1 is SGHRS, CDR2 YFSETQ. This CDR3 region has 14 residues. V lost 0 bases and J lost 7, with 13 bases in between. Sequenced: peripheral blood or thyroid tissue (not recorded which). The J gene is TRBJ1-1, the V gene TRBV5-1; maybe TRBD1 (5 bases). This TCR was sampled from an adult man with Graves' disease, either hyperthyroidism or ophthalmopathy (not recorded which). The CDR3 nucleotides are TGCGCCAGCAGCTTGGATGGCAGGGAGGGTGAAGCTTTCTTT. Protein product: CASSLDGREGEAFF. The whole variable domain, remainder taken from reference TRBV5-1 and TRBJ1-1, is KAGVTQTPRYLIKTRGQQVTLSCSPISGHRSVSWYQQTPGQGLQFLFEYFSETQRNKGNFPGRFSGRQFSNSRSEMNVSTLELGDSALYLCASSLDGREGEAFFGQGTRLTVV.